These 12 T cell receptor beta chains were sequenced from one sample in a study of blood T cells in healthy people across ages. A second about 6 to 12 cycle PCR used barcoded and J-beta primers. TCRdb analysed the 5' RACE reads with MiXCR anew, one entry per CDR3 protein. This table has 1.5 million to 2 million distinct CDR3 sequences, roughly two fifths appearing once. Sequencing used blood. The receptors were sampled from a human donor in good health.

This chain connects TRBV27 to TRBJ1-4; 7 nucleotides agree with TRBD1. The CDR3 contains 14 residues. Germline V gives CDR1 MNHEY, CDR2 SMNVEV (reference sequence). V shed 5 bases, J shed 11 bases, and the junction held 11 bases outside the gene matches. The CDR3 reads CASSTYRGSEKLFF. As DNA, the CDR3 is TGTGCCAGCAGTACATACAGGGGAAGCGAGAAACTGTTTTTT. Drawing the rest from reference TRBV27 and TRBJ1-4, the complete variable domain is EAQVTQNPRYLITVTGKKLTVTCSQNMNHEYMSWYRQDPGLGLRQIYYSMNVEVTDKGDVPEGYKVSRKEKRNFPLILESPSPNQTSLYFCASSTYRGSEKLFFGSGTQLSVL.

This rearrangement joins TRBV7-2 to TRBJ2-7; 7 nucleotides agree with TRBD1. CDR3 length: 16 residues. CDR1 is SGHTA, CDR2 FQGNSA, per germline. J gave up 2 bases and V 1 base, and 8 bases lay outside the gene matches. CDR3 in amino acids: CASSLDATGSAYEQYF. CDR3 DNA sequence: TGTGCCAGCAGCTTAGATGCGACAGGGAGTGCCTACGAGCAGTACTTC.

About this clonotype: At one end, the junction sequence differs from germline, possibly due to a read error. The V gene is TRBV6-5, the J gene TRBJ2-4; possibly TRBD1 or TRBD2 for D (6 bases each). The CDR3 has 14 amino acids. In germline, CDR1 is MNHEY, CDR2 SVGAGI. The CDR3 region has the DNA TGTGCCGGCAGTTATCAGGGGTTGGGGGAGGAGCAGTACTTC. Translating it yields CAGSYQGLGEEQYF.

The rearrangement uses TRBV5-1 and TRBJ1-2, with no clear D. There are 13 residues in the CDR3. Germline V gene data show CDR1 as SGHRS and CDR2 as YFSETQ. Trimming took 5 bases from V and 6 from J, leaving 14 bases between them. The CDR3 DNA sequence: TGCGCCAGCAGGCGGCCAGGAGATCATGGCTACACCTTC. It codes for CASRRPGDHGYTF.

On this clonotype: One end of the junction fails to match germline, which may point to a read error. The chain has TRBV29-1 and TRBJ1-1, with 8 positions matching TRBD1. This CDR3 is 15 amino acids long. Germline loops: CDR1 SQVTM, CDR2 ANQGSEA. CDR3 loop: CSVEDRGVADTEAFF. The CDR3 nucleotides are TGCAGCGTGGAAGACAGGGGAGTAGCGGACACTGAAGCTTTCTTT.

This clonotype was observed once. This chain's CDR3 is CASSQGVFDFF. CDR3 DNA: TGCGCCAGCAGCCAAGGGGTGTTTGATTTCTTT. The genes are TRBV4-1 and TRBJ1-1; no reliable D call. V was trimmed by 1 base and J by 13 bases, leaving 10 bases between them. This CDR3 region has 11 residues. Germline assignment: CDR1 MGHRA and CDR2 YSYEKL.

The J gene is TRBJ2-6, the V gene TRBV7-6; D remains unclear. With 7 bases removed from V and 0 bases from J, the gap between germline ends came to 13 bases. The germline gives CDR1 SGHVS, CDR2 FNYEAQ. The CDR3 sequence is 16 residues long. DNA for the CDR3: TGTGCCAGCAACCCCTTTCCGGACTCTGGGGCCAACGTCCTGACTTTC. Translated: CASNPFPDSGANVLTF.

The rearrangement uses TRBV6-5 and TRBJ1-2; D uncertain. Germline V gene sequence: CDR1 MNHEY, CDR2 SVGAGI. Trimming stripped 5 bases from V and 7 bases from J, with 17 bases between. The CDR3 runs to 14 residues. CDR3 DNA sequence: TGTGCCAGCAGTCCCCGACGGGATCGGCTTGGCTACACCTTC. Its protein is CASSPRRDRLGYTF.

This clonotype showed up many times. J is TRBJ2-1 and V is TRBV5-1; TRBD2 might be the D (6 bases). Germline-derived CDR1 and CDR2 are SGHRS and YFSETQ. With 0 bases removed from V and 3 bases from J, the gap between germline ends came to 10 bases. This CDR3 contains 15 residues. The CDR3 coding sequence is TGCGCCAGCAGCTTGGATCGCGGGGACTACAATGAGCAGTTCTTC. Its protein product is CASSLDRGDYNEQFF.

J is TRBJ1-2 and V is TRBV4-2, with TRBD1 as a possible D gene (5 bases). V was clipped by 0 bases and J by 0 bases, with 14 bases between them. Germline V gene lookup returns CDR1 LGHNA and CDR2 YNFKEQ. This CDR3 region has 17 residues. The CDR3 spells CASSQDLRAGANYGYTF. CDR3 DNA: TGTGCCAGCAGCCAAGATCTCAGGGCCGGAGCTAACTATGGCTACACCTTC.

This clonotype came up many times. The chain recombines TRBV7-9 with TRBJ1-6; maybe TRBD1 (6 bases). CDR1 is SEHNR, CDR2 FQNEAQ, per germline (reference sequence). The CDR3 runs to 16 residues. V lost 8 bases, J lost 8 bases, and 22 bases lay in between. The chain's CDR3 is CASQRTALGIDSPLHF. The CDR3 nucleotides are TGTGCCAGCCAAAGGACAGCCCTGGGGATCGATTCACCCCTCCACTTT.

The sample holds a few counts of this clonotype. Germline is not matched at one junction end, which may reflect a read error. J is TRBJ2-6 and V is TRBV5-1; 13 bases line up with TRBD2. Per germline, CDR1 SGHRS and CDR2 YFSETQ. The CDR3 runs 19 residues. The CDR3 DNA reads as TGCGCCAGCGGCTTGCCCGGACTAGCGGGGGCCTCTGGGGCCAACGTCCTGACTTTC. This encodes CASGLPGLAGASGANVLTF.